These T cell receptor beta chains were read from a single sample in a study of PD-1 blockade in mismatch repair-deficient tumors. The method was immunoSEQ multiplex PCR; TCRdb's version includes in-frame clones alone and lacks a portion of them. The sample lists more than 30,000 clones; 70% to 90% were seen once. Here the sequenced sample was peripheral blood, taken roughly 75 weeks after starting pembrolizumab. All receptors come from an adult with mismatch repair-deficient cancer. The CDR3 runs from the conserved cysteine through the conserved F or W. A D gene is named only where the DNA matches it firmly. A clone size is listed for some rows: how often the clone was seen (once, few, many), or a class if it is expanded.

j_call d_call v_call clone_size cdr3_nt cdr3_aa
TRBJ1-1 - TRBV28 - TGTGCCAGCAGTTTACACCCGGGACGGATGAAACCTGAAGCTTTCTTT CASSLHPGRMKPEAFF
TRBJ1-1 TRBD1 TRBV4-2 few TGTGCCAGCAGCCGTGGACAGGGAAGGGGGAACACTGAAGCTTTCTTT CASSRGQGRGNTEAFF
TRBJ1-1 - TRBV6-5 - TGTGCCAGCATCTTAAGGCGGGACATGAACACTGAAGCTTTCTTT CASILRRDMNTEAFF
TRBJ2-1 - TRBV28 - TGTGCCAGCAGTTTCCGTAGGGGCGGCTACAATGAGCAGTTCTTC CASSFRRGGYNEQFF
TRBJ2-1 - TRBV20-1 - TGCAGTGCTAGATTACACGAGCAGTTCTTC CSARLHEQFF
TRBJ2-7 TRBD2 TRBV10-3 - TGTGCCATCAGTGCCGGGACTAGCGGGTTCTACGAGCAGTACTTC CAISAGTSGFYEQYF
TRBJ1-5 - TRBV18 few TGTGCCAGCTCCCTCGACAGTGCTCAGCCCCAGCATTTT CASSLDSAQPQHF
TRBJ2-7 TRBD2 TRBV11-2 - TGTGCCAGCAGCCCTCCAGGACTAGGGACCTACGAGCAGTACTTC CASSPPGLGTYEQYF
TRBJ2-7 - TRBV21-1 few TGTGCCAGCAGGTGCTGCGAGCAGTACTTC CASRCCEQYF
TRBJ2-3 - TRBV7-9 few TGTGCCAGCAGTGACAGGCTCCATAGCACAGATACGCAGTATTTT CASSDRLHSTDTQYF
TRBJ2-7 - TRBV6-1 - TGTGCCAGCAGAGGGGACAACGAGCAGTACTTC CASRGDNEQYF
TRBJ2-7 TRBD2 TRBV19 - TGTGCCAGTAGGGAGGTAGCGGGAGGTCCCTCCTACGAGCAGTACTTC CASREVAGGPSYEQYF
TRBJ2-2 - TRBV4-2 - TGTGCCAGCAGCCCCAGTAGCGGAGACCTTACCGGGGAGCTGTTTTTT CASSPSSGDLTGELFF
TRBJ2-7 - TRBV27 - TGTGCCAGCAGCTTATCTTCGTCTAGCGCTTCCTACGAGCAGTACTTC CASSLSSSSASYEQYF
TRBJ2-7 TRBD1 TRBV11-3 - TGTGCCAGCAGCCCGCACAGGGGGGTTTACGAGCAGTACTTC CASSPHRGVYEQYF
TRBJ2-7 - TRBV7-2 few TGTGCCAGCAGCTTACCGGAACTTTTTGCCTACGAGCAGTACTTC CASSLPELFAYEQYF
TRBJ2-1 TRBD2 TRBV29-1 - TGCAGCGTAACGGGACTAGCGGGGAGCTCCTACAATGAGCAGTTCTTC CSVTGLAGSSYNEQFF
TRBJ2-7 - TRBV2 few TGTGCCAGCAGTCCGAACTACGAGCAGTACTTC CASSPNYEQYF
TRBJ2-7 TRBD1 TRBV7-3 - TGTGCCAGCAGCCAACCGGGACAGGGCGCCGAGCAGTACTTC CASSQPGQGAEQYF
TRBJ2-1 - TRBV29-1 - TGCAGCGTTATAAGTTGGCTGCCCCATATGGGACTCCAGTTCTTC CSVISWLPHMGLQFF
TRBJ1-1 - TRBV2 - TGTGCCAGCAGTGATAGCCCTACATCAACCCTGAACACTGAAGCTTTCTTT CASSDSPTSTLNTEAFF